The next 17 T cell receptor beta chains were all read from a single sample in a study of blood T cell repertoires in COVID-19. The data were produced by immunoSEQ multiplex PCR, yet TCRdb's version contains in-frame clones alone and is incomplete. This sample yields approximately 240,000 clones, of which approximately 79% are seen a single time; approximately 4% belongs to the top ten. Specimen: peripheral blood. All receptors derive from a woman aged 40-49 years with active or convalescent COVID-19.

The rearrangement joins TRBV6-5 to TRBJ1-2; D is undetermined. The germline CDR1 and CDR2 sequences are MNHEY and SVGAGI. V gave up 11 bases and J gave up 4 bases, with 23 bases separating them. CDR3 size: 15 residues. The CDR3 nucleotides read TGTGCCTCGACGGGGAGTCGGGCTATCGGCTATGGCTACACCTTC. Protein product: CASTGSRAIGYGYTF.

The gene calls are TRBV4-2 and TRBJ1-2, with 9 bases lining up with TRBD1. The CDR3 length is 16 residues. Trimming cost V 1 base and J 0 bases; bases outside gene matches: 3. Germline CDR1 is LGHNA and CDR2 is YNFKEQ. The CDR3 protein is CASSQGTGEANYGYTF. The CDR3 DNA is TGTGCCAGCAGCCAAGGGACAGGGGAAGCTAACTATGGCTACACCTTC.

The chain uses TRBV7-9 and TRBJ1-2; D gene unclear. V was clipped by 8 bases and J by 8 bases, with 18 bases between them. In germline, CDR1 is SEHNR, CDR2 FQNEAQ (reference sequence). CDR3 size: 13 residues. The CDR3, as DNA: TGTGCCAGCCCCCGCCCCCTCTTTGAGGGCTACACCTTC. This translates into CASPRPLFEGYTF. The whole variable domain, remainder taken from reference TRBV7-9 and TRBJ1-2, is DTGVSQNPRHKITKRGQNVTFRCDPISEHNRLYWYRQTLGQGPEFLTYFQNEAQLEKSRLLSDRFSAERPKGSFSTLEIQRTEQGDSAMYLCASPRPLFEGYTFGSGTRLTVV.

The CDR3 DNA follows: TGTGCCATCAGGCAGGGGGACAGCAATCAGCCCCAGCATTTT. This codes for CAIRQGDSNQPQHF. V gene TRBV10-3 combines with J gene TRBJ1-5, with 7 bases that match TRBD1. V shed 6 bases, J shed 1 base, and the junction held 3 bases outside the gene matches. The CDR3 runs to 14 residues. In germline, CDR1 is ENHRY, CDR2 SYGVKD.

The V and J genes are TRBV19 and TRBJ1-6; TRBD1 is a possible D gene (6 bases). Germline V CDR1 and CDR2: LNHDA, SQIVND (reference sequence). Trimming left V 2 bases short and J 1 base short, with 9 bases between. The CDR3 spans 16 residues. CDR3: CASSIHRVSYNSPLHF. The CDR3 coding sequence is TGTGCCAGTAGTATACACAGGGTATCCTATAATTCACCCCTCCACTTT.

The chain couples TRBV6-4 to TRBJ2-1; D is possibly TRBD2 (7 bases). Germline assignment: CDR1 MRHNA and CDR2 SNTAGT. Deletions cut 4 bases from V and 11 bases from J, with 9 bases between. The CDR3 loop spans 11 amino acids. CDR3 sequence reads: CASSGGGKQFF. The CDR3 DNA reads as TGTGCCAGCAGTGGGGGGGGCAAGCAGTTCTTC.

In DNA form, the CDR3 reads TGTGCCAGCTCACCACCAAATCAGATAAATGAAAAACTGTTTTTT. Its translation: CASSPPNQINEKLFF. The rearrangement joins TRBV18 to TRBJ1-4, with unresolved D. V was clipped by 0 bases and J by 5 bases, with 10 bases between them. This CDR3 region has 15 residues. Germline-derived CDR1 and CDR2 are KGHSH and LQKENI.

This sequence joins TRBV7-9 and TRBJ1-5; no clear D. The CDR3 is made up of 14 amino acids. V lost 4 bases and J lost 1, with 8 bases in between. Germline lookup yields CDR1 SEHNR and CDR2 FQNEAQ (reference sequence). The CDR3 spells CASSWAGSNQPQHF. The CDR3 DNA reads TGTGCCAGCAGCTGGGCGGGGAGCAATCAGCCCCAGCATTTT.

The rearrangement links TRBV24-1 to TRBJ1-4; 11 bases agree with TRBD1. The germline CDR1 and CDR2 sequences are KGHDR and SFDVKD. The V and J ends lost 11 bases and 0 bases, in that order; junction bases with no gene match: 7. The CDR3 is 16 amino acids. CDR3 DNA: TGTGCCAACCCTCCGGGACAGGGGGCAACTAATGAAAAACTGTTTTTT. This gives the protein CANPPGQGATNEKLFF.

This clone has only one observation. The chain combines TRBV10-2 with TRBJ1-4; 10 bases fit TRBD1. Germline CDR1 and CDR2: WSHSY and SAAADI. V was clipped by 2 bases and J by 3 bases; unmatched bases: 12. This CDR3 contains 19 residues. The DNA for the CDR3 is TGCGCCAGCAGTGAGAGCCCTCCGGGACAGGGGTTCTCTAATGAAAAACTGTTTTTT. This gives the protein CASSESPPGQGFSNEKLFF.

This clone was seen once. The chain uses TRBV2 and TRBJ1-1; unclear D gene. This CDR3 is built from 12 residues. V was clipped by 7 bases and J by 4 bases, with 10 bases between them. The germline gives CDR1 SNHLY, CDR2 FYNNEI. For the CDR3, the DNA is TGTGCCAGCACCGGGGAAGGCACTGAAGCTTTCTTT. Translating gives CASTGEGTEAFF.

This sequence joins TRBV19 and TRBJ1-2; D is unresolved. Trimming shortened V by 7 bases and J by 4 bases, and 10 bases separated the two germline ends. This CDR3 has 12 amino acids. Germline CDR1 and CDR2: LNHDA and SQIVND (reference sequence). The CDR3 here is CASTSNSYGYTF. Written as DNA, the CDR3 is TGTGCCAGTACCTCGAATAGCTATGGCTACACCTTC.

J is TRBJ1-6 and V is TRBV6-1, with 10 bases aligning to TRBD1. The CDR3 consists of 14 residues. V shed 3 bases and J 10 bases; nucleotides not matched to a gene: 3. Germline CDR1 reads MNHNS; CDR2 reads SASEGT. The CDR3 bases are TGTGCCAGCAGTGACGGGACAGGGGAATCACCCCTCCACTTT. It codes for CASSDGTGESPLHF.

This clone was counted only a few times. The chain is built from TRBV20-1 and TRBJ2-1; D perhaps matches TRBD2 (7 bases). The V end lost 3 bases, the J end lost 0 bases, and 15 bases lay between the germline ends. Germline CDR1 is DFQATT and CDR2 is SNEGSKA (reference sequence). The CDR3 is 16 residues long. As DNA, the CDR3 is TGCAGTGCTAGTGGCGCGGGGGCGGACTCCTACAATGAGCAGTTCTTC. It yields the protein CSASGAGADSYNEQFF.

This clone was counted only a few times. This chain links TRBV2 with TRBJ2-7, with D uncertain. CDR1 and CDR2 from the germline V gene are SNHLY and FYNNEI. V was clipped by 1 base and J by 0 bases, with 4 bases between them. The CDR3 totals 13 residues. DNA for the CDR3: TGTGCCAGCAGTGAAGGGCTCTCCTACGAGCAGTACGTC. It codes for CASSEGLSYEQYV.

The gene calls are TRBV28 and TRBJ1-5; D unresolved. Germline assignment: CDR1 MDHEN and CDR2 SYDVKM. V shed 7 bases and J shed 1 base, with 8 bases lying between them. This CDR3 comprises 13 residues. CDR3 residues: CASNQWSNQPQHF. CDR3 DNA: TGTGCCAGCAATCAGTGGAGCAATCAGCCCCAGCATTTT.

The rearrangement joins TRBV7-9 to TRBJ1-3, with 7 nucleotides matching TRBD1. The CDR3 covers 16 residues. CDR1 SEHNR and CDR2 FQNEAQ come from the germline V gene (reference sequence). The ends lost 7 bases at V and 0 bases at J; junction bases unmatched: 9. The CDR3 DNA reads TGTGCCAGCACCTTCCGGGACAGACCCTCTGGAAACACCATATATTTT. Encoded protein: CASTFRDRPSGNTIYF. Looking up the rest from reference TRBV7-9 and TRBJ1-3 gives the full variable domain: DTGVSQNPRHKITKRGQNVTFRCDPISEHNRLYWYRQTLGQGPEFLTYFQNEAQLEKSRLLSDRFSAERPKGSFSTLEIQRTEQGDSAMYLCASTFRDRPSGNTIYFGEGSWLTVV.